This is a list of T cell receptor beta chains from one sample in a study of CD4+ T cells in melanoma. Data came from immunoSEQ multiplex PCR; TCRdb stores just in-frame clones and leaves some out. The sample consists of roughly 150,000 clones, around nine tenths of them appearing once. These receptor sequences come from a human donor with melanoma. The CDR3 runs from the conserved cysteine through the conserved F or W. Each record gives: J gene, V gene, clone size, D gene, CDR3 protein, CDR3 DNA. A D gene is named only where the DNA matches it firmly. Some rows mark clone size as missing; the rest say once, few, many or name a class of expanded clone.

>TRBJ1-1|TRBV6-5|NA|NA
CASSFMGVNTEAFF
TGTGCCAGCAGTTTCATGGGGGTGAACACTGAAGCTTTCTTT
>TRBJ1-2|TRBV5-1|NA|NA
CASSLEGPWSGGYTF
TGCGCCAGCAGCTTGGAGGGACCCTGGAGCGGTGGCTACACCTTC
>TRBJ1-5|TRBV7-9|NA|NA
CASSFAGGTNQPQHF
TGTGCCAGCAGCTTCGCGGGGGGTACCAATCAGCCCCAGCATTTT
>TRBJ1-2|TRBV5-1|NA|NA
CASTETASNYGYTF
TGCGCCAGCACAGAGACAGCTTCTAACTATGGCTACACCTTC
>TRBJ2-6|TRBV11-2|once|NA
CASSLGILSGANVLTF
TGTGCCAGCAGCTTAGGGATACTCTCTGGGGCCAACGTCCTGACTTTC
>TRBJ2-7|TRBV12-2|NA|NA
CASRPGGSSSRIGYEQYF
TGTGCAAGTCGCCCAGGGGGCAGTTCCTCCCGAATTGGGTACGAGCAGTACTTC
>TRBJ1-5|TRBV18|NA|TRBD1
CASSGTEEQPQHF
TGTGCCAGCTCTGGGACAGAGGAGCAGCCCCAGCATTTT
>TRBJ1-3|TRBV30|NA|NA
CAWETGISGNTIYF
TGTGCCTGGGAGACAGGAATCTCTGGAAACACCATATATTTT
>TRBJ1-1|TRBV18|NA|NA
CASSGSANTEAFF
TGTGCCAGCTCAGGGAGCGCCAACACTGAAGCTTTCTTT
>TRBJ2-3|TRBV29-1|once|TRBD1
CSAYRGRPGTDTQYF
TGCAGCGCTTACAGGGGGCGCCCGGGCACAGATACGCAGTATTTT
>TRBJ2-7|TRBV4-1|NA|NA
CASSQDSRRTSYEQYF
TGCGCCAGCAGCCAAGATAGCCGACGGACGTCCTACGAGCAGTACTTC
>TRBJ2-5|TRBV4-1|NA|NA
CASSQGSGKQETQYF
TGCGCCAGCAGCCAAGGCTCGGGGAAGCAAGAGACCCAGTACTTC
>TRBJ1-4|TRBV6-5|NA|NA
CASKRQDNEKLFF
TGTGCCAGCAAACGACAGGATAATGAAAAACTGTTTTTT
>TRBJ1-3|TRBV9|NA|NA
CASSEFQGDTIYF
TGTGCCAGCAGCGAATTTCAGGGAGACACCATATATTTT
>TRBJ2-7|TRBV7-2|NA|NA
CASSLKEIQYF
TGTGCCAGCAGCTTAAAGGAGATTCAGTACTTC
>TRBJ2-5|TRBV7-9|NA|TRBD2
CASSFSGGAGTQYF
TGTGCCAGCAGCTTCAGCGGGGGGGCGGGGACCCAGTACTTC
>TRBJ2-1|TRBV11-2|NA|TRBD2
CASSPGTSGGLYNEQFF
TGTGCCAGCAGCCCTGGAACTAGCGGGGGGCTCTACAATGAGCAGTTCTTC
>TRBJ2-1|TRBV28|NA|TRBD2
CASSRTSGGALNEQFF
TGTGCCAGCAGTCGGACTAGCGGGGGGGCCTTAAATGAGCAGTTCTTC
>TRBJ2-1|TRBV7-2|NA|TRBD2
CASSISGGPSYNEQFF
TGTGCCAGCAGCATTAGCGGGGGGCCGTCCTACAATGAGCAGTTCTTC
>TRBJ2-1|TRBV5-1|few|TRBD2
CASSPLPSSGGANEQFF
TGCGCCAGCAGCCCCCTGCCTTCTAGCGGGGGGGCCAATGAGCAGTTCTTC
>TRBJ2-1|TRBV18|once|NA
CASSPPGSSYNEQFF
TGTGCCAGCTCACCACCGGGGAGCTCCTACAATGAGCAGTTCTTC
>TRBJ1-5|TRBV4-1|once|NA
CASSQEGSGQYVGQPQHF
TGCGCCAGCAGCCAAGAAGGATCGGGGCAATATGTGGGTCAGCCCCAGCATTTT
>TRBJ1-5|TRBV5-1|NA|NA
CASSLDGPYQPQHF
TGCGCCAGCAGCTTGGATGGGCCCTATCAGCCCCAGCATTTT
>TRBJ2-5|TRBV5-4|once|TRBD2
CASSFRGVEETQYF
TGTGCCAGCAGCTTTCGGGGGGTCGAGGAGACCCAGTACTTC
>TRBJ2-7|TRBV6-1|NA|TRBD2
CASSVGTSGLSSYEQYF
TGTGCCAGCAGTGTGGGGACTAGCGGACTAAGCTCCTACGAGCAGTACTTC
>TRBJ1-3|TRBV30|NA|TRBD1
CAWKIRDRLLTSGNTIYF
TGTGCCTGGAAAATCCGGGACAGACTTCTAACCTCTGGAAACACCATATATTTT
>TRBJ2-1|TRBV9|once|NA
CASSVYGYAYNEQFF
TGTGCCAGCAGCGTGTATGGGTATGCCTACAATGAGCAGTTCTTC
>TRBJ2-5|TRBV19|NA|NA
CASSMEGADFRETQYF
TGTGCCAGTAGTATGGAGGGCGCGGATTTTAGGGAGACCCAGTACTTC
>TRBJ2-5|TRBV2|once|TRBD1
CASTAGTGTAGTQYF
TGTGCCAGCACTGCCGGGACAGGGACCGCCGGGACCCAGTACTTC
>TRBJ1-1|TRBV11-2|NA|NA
CASSSYSEGLVEAFF
TGTGCCAGCAGCTCGTACAGTGAGGGCCTAGTTGAAGCTTTCTTT
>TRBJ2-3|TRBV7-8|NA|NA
CASSLAPGTLTDTQYF
TGTGCCAGCAGCTTAGCCCCCGGGACACTCACAGATACGCAGTATTTT
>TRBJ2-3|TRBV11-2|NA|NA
CASSLGPGFGSSTDTQYF
TGTGCCAGCAGCTTAGGTCCGGGGTTCGGGTCTAGCACAGATACGCAGTATTTT
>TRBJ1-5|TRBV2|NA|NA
CASSGGSRDQPQHF
TGTGCCAGCAGCGGGGGCAGCAGGGATCAGCCCCAGCATTTT
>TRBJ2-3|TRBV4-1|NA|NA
CASSRSGDPQYF
TGCGCCAGCAGCCGCTCCGGTGACCCGCAGTATTTT
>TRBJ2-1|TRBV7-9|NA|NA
CASSLVGNEQFF
TGTGCCAGCAGCTTAGTTGGCAATGAGCAGTTCTTC
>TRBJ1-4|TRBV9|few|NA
CANVPRAGTGNEKLFF
TGTGCCAACGTTCCCCGGGCGGGGACCGGTAATGAAAAACTGTTTTTT
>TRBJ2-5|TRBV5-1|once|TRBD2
CASSLVWRGVQETQYF
TGCGCCAGCAGCTTGGTATGGCGGGGGGTGCAAGAGACCCAGTACTTC
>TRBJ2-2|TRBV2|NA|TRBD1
CASGGQGGSGELFF
TGTGCCAGCGGAGGACAGGGGGGATCCGGGGAGCTGTTTTTT
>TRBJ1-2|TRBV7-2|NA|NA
CASSRETNYGYTF
TGTGCCAGCAGTAGAGAAACTAACTATGGCTACACCTTC
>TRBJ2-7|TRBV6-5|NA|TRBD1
CASSYGQGGYEQYF
TGTGCCAGCAGTTATGGACAGGGAGGCTACGAGCAGTACTTC
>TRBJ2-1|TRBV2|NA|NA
CASSERGRGTNEQFF
TGTGCCAGCAGTGAAAGGGGACGGGGGACGAATGAGCAGTTCTTC
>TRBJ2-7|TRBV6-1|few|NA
CASRFTSYRYEQYF
TGTGCCAGCAGGTTCACTAGCTACAGGTACGAGCAGTACTTC
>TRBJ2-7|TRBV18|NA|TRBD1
CASSPDRTTYEQYF
TGTGCCAGCTCACCGGACAGGACCACCTACGAGCAGTACTTC
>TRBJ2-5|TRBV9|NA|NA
CASSVGGSWEVETQYF
TGTGCCAGCAGCGTAGGTGGGTCCTGGGAGGTGGAGACCCAGTACTTC
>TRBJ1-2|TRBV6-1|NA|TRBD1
CASSDRQGTNYGYTF
TGTGCCAGCAGTGACCGACAGGGCACTAACTATGGCTACACCTTC
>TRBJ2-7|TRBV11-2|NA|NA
CASSLGGQGGYEQYF
TGTGCCAGCAGCTTAGGGGGTCAGGGCGGTTACGAGCAGTACTTC
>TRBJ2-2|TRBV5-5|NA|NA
CASSFQGGNTGELFF
TGTGCCAGCAGCTTCCAGGGTGGTAACACCGGGGAGCTGTTTTTT
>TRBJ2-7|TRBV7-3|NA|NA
CASSLPGRPSYEQYF
TGTGCCAGCAGCTTACCAGGACGTCCCTCCTACGAGCAGTACTTC
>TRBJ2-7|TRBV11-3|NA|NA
CASSLNAYEQYF
TGTGCCAGCAGCCTAAATGCGTACGAGCAGTACTTC
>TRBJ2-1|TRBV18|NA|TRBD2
CASSPPTSGGYNEQFF
TGTGCCAGCTCACCGCCGACTAGCGGGGGATACAATGAGCAGTTCTTC
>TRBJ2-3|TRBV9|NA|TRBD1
CASSVEGRGRPSQRDTQYF
TGTGCCAGCAGCGTTGAGGGCAGGGGGCGTCCCTCCCAGAGAGATACGCAGTATTTT
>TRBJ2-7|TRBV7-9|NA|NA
CASSLGTGLIEQYF
TGTGCCAGCAGCTTAGGTACAGGGTTGATCGAGCAGTACTTC
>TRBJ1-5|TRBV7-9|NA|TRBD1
CASSLGAGGQPQHF
TGTGCCAGCAGCTTAGGGGCAGGGGGTCAGCCCCAGCATTTT
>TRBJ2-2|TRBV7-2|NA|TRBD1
CASSPQTGSLSTGELFF
TGTGCCAGCAGCCCACAGACAGGGTCTCTGTCGACCGGGGAGCTGTTTTTT
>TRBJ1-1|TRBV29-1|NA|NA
CSVDRSEMNTEAFF
TGCAGCGTCGACCGTAGTGAGATGAACACTGAAGCTTTCTTT
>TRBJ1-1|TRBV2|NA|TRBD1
CASRDAGTGFTEAFF
TGTGCCAGCAGGGACGCCGGGACAGGGTTTACTGAAGCTTTCTTT